This is a list of T cell receptor beta chains from one sample in a study of cytomegalovirus exposure and HLA in healthy donors. Here immunoSEQ multiplex PCR was the method, and the copy in TCRdb shows in-frame clones only, minus some. The data show 260,000 or so clones, 87% seen once. Sequences were obtained from PBMCs. The receptors come from a man between 18 and 29 years old in good health and CMV-seronegative. Both conserved end residues are trimmed from each CDR3. For some rows the clone size is stated as once, few or many, or as a class when expanded; others skip it.

>TRBV28|-|TRBJ2-7
ASSTGTDSSYEQY
>TRBV7-9|-|TRBJ2-1
ASSLVGRDEQF
>TRBV6-5|many|TRBJ2-6
ASRRQGSGANVLT
>TRBV18|-|TRBJ2-1
ASSPDRGSYNEQF
>TRBV7-9|-|TRBJ2-7
ASSVQGPYEQY
>TRBV4-3|-|TRBJ2-5
ASSQGTGKETQY
>TRBV11-2|-|TRBJ1-2
ASSPGQGYGYT
>TRBV9|-|TRBJ1-1
ASSANPRTGGNTEAF
>TRBV7-9|-|TRBJ2-2
ASSLITGELF
>TRBV29-1|-|TRBJ1-2
SVERDRGPYGYT
>TRBV5-4|-|TRBJ2-5
ASSSTQGGETQY
>TRBV29-1|once|TRBJ2-3
SISRLAGLNESSTDTQY
>TRBV30|once|TRBJ2-4
AWSHSSVQY
>TRBV11-2|once|TRBJ1-1
ASSDPTGGDTEAF
>TRBV18|-|TRBJ2-2
ASSRRRGTTNTGELF
>TRBV19|-|TRBJ1-5
ATTAGGGNQPQH
>TRBV5-1|-|TRBJ2-1
ASSLAGRSEQF
>TRBV13|-|TRBJ2-1
ASSLISGSINEQF
>TRBV10-3|-|TRBJ2-5
AISDRGETQY
>TRBV27|-|TRBJ2-7
ASSRLGQHYEQY